One sample yielded the 22 T cell receptor beta chains listed below, sequenced in a study of CD8 T cells in ankylosing spondylitis. MiXCR, run by TCRdb on the 5' RACE reads, gives a single entry per CDR3 protein. The profile covers 250,000 or so distinct CDR3 sequences, with around 25% appearing a single time and more than 0.6% taken by the ten largest. Input material: blood, either unsorted or a sorted T cell fraction (not recorded which). Source of these receptors: a male donor with ankylosing spondylitis or in good health (not recorded which).

The chain joins TRBV7-3 to TRBJ2-1; a weak D match, TRBD1 (5 bases). The length of the CDR3 is 15 residues. V gave up 1 base and J gave up 6 bases, with 13 bases separating them. The germline V gene encodes CDR1 SGHTA and CDR2 FQGTGA. CDR3 bases: TGTGCCAGCAGCTTAAACGGCAGGGAAGGCAATGAGCAGTTCTTC. Translating it yields CASSLNGREGNEQFF.

In this sample, this clonotype turned up many times. The chain carries TRBV20-1 and TRBJ2-5; D is undetermined. This CDR3 region has 12 residues. Looked up from germline, CDR1 is DFQATT and CDR2 is SNEGSKA (reference sequence). V was cut by 3 bases and J by 5 bases, with 10 bases left in between. The CDR3 DNA reads as TGCAGTGCTAGGGCGCCTGGGGAGACCCAGTACTTC. Protein: CSARAPGETQYF.

The rearrangement uses TRBV20-1 and TRBJ2-7, with D perhaps matching TRBD1 (5 bases). CDR3 size: 15 residues. V lost 0 bases, J lost 0 bases, and 12 bases lay in between. CDR1 is DFQATT, CDR2 SNEGSKA, per germline (reference sequence). CDR3 region: CSARDPRQYSYEQYF. The CDR3 DNA reads TGCAGTGCTAGAGATCCCCGACAGTACTCCTACGAGCAGTACTTC.

This clonotype was counted only a few times. The chain employs TRBV12-3 or TRBV12-4 and TRBJ1-5; a weak D match, TRBD1 (5 bases). Between the trimmed V and J ends, which lost 6 bases and 8 bases, there was a span of 14 bases. The CDR3 totals 13 residues. CDR3 sequence: CASSPQGREPQHF. As DNA, the CDR3 is TGTGCCAGCAGCCCCCAGGGAAGGGAGCCCCAGCATTTT.

This clonotype was picked up many times. CDR3 sequence: CSPRSEYEQYF. The CDR3 DNA sequence: TGCAGCCCCCGGTCAGAGTACGAGCAGTACTTC. The rearrangement uses TRBV20-1 and TRBJ2-7; D ambiguous. CDR1 is DFQATT, CDR2 SNEGSKA, per germline (reference sequence). The CDR3 totals 11 residues.

This clonotype occurred many times. V and J are TRBV20-1 and TRBJ2-7; TRBD2 is a possible D gene (6 bases). Germline V gene sequence: CDR1 DFQATT, CDR2 SNEGSKA (reference sequence). Trimming took 0 bases from V and 3 from J, leaving 12 bases between them. This CDR3 is built from 14 residues. Written as DNA, the CDR3 is TGCAGTGCTAGAGACCGGGACTTTTACTACGAGCAGTACTTC. Protein: CSARDRDFYYEQYF.

The rearrangement uses TRBV6-6 and TRBJ2-5, with a possible D match to TRBD1 (5 bases). This CDR3 spans 13 amino acids. V was trimmed by 6 bases and J by 5 bases, leaving 13 bases between them. Germline V lookup: CDR1 MNHNY, CDR2 SVGAGI (reference sequence). The CDR3 DNA is TGTGCCAGCAGACCCAGGGTTGGGGAGACCCAGTACTTC. This codes for CASRPRVGETQYF.

V and J are TRBV7-8 and TRBJ2-1; D might be TRBD2 (5 bases). V lost 1 base, J lost 4 bases, and 11 bases lay in between. There are 15 residues in the CDR3. Per the germline V gene, CDR1 is SGHVS and CDR2 is FQNEAQ. This chain's CDR3 is CASSLGEMAYNEQFF. CDR3 in DNA: TGTGCCAGCAGCTTAGGGGAGATGGCTTACAATGAGCAGTTCTTC.

The chain links TRBV5-4 to TRBJ2-1; no definite D call. The V end was cut by 0 bases, the J end by 4 bases, with 8 bases between. This CDR3 has 14 residues. The germline CDR1 and CDR2 sequences are SGHNT and YYREEE (reference sequence). In nucleotides, the CDR3 is TGTGCCAGCAGCTTGGTGGTCGGTTACAATGAGCAGTTCTTC. Its protein product is CASSLVVGYNEQFF.

This clonotype was counted between two and nine times. The chain links TRBV20-1 to TRBJ2-2; D not resolved. This CDR3 contains 13 residues. V dropped 6 bases and J dropped 6 bases, with 14 bases sitting between them. The germline CDR1 and CDR2 sequences are DFQATT and SNEGSKA (reference sequence). The CDR3 sequence: CSASPGVSGELFF. The CDR3 DNA reads as TGCAGTGCATCACCAGGAGTCTCCGGGGAGCTGTTTTTT.

The chain has TRBV20-1 and TRBJ1-5; a weak D match, TRBD1 (5 bases). The CDR3 runs to 13 residues. The germline V and J ends were trimmed by 5 bases and 3 bases, with 11 bases remaining between them. CDR1 and CDR2 from the germline V gene are DFQATT and SNEGSKA (reference sequence). The CDR3 nucleotides are TGCAGTGCTGGCGGGGGTTCCAATCAGCCCCAGCATTTT. Translating it yields CSAGGGSNQPQHF.

This sequence joins TRBV10-2 and TRBJ1-1; TRBD1 might be the D (5 bases). Germline CDR1 and CDR2: WSHSY and SAAADI. Trimming shortened V by 4 bases and J by 8 bases, and 11 bases separated the two germline ends. This CDR3 region has 12 residues. CDR3 DNA: TGCGCCAGCAGTGCGGGGCGGACAGAAGCTTTCTTT. This sequence encodes CASSAGRTEAFF.

The chain has TRBV5-5 and TRBJ2-3, with no clear D. V was shortened by 4 bases and J by 0 bases, with 12 bases between the two germline ends. The V gene's germline CDR1 is SGHKS and CDR2 YYEKEE (reference sequence). The length of the CDR3 is 15 residues. The CDR3 protein is CASSPWLPSTDTQYF. The CDR3, as DNA: TGTGCCAGCAGCCCCTGGCTCCCCAGCACAGATACGCAGTATTTT.

The sample holds many counts of this clonotype. The V gene is TRBV9, the J gene TRBJ2-5; TRBD2 agrees at 7 bases. V dropped 3 bases and J dropped 5; count of bases not matched to a gene: 10. Per the germline V gene, CDR1 is SGDLS and CDR2 is YYNGEE. This CDR3 is built from 15 residues. CDR3 loop: CASSAGAGEVETQYF. The CDR3 DNA reads TGTGCCAGCAGCGCCGGGGCGGGGGAAGTGGAGACCCAGTACTTC.

In its sample, this clonotype was seen once. A much larger clonotype is one base distant, so this may be a read error. This chain joins TRBV6-1 and TRBJ1-5; D unresolved. V lost 9 bases and J lost 0, with 15 bases in between. CDR3 length equals 15 residues. Germline V lookup: CDR1 MNHNS, CDR2 SASEGT. CDR3 nucleotide sequence: TGTGCCAGAAGTCCGGACGGGGATAGCAATCAGCCCCAGCATTTT. Residues: CARSPDGDSNQPQHF.

In its sample, this clonotype was seen a few times. The rearrangement links TRBV20-1 to TRBJ1-6, with a tentative D call TRBD1 (5 bases). Germline lookup yields CDR1 DFQATT and CDR2 SNEGSKA (reference sequence). The germline V and J ends were trimmed by 6 bases and 0 bases, with 15 bases remaining between them. This CDR3 comprises 16 residues. CDR3 loop: CSALTGLSSYNSPLHF. The CDR3 bases are TGCAGTGCGCTAACAGGCCTGAGCTCCTATAATTCACCCCTCCACTTT.

This clonotype was counted at least ten times. The CDR3 here is CASSYQGKSGTEAFF. DNA for the CDR3: TGTGCCAGCAGTTATCAGGGCAAGAGTGGCACTGAAGCTTTCTTT. The V call is TRBV28, the J call TRBJ1-1; D may be TRBD1 (5 bases). Trimming removed 4 bases at V and 4 bases at J, with 16 bases between. Germline CDR1 is MDHEN and CDR2 is SYDVKM. The CDR3 extends over 15 amino acids.

The gene calls are TRBV5-1 and TRBJ2-7, with 9 nucleotides matching TRBD2. With 3 bases clipped from V and 2 bases from J, the junction kept 6 bases outside the gene matches. Germline-derived CDR1 and CDR2 are SGHRS and YFSETQ. The CDR3 runs to 15 residues. This chain's CDR3 is CASSSGGGETYEQYF. The DNA for the CDR3 is TGCGCCAGCAGCTCTGGCGGGGGGGAGACCTACGAGCAGTACTTC. Drawing the rest from reference TRBV5-1 and TRBJ2-7, the complete variable domain is KAGVTQTPRYLIKTRGQQVTLSCSPISGHRSVSWYQQTPGQGLQFLFEYFSETQRNKGNFPGRFSGRQFSNSRSEMNVSTLELGDSALYLCASSSGGGETYEQYFGPGTRLTVT.

There are many counts of this clonotype. The chain employs TRBV5-1 and TRBJ1-5; weak D call: TRBD1 (5 bases). Germline lookup yields CDR1 SGHRS and CDR2 YFSETQ. Between the trimmed V and J ends, which lost 4 bases and 3 bases, there was a span of 8 bases. The CDR3 runs to 13 residues. The CDR3 region is CASSGGDNQPQHF. The CDR3 nucleotides read TGCGCCAGCAGCGGAGGGGACAATCAGCCCCAGCATTTT.

This clonotype came up many times. The V gene is TRBV12-3 or TRBV12-4, the J gene TRBJ2-3, with D possibly being TRBD1 or TRBD2 (5 bases each). The CDR3 spans 14 residues. The V end was cut by 2 bases, the J end by 4 bases, with 10 bases between. In nucleotides, the CDR3 is TGTGCCAGCAGTTTAATGGGGGTGGCAGATACGCAGTATTTT. Translated, it gives CASSLMGVADTQYF.

The rearrangement joins TRBV9 to TRBJ1-1, with no clear D. Germline CDR1 is SGDLS and CDR2 is YYNGEE. This CDR3 region has 15 residues. Trimming removed 0 bases from V and 5 bases from J, with 14 bases in between. The chain's CDR3 is CASSVGWGGRTEAFF. In nucleotides, the CDR3 is TGTGCCAGCAGCGTAGGATGGGGAGGACGGACTGAAGCTTTCTTT.

This clonotype was seen many times. The rearrangement joins TRBV2 to TRBJ1-5, with 8 nucleotides matching TRBD1. After removal of 6 bases from V and 0 bases from J, the junction contained 4 bases not matched to a gene. The CDR3 runs 15 residues. Germline CDR1 and CDR2: SNHLY and FYNNEI. The CDR3 DNA is TGTGCCAGCAGGGCAGGGGGCCATAGCAATCAGCCCCAGCATTTT. Its protein product is CASRAGGHSNQPQHF.